This TCR beta chain was sequenced for a study of T-cell reconstitution after alpha-beta-depleted transplantation in children. Study results and limitations: T cells produced anew were the main source of T-cell counts and diversity one year after transplant. High day-60 TCRbeta diversity in some patients came from surviving recipient T cells and thymic progenitors. Reportedly, roughly two months post-transplant, alpha-beta T cells arose from several hundred expanded graft clones.

V lost 1 base to trimming and J lost 4 bases; unmatched junction nucleotides: 12. This CDR3 has 17 residues. The library targeted TCRbeta and was prepared with unique molecular identifiers. TCRdb reprocessed the PCR reads via MiXCR and lists one record per CDR3 protein. The sample has under 75,000 distinct CDR3 sequences, about a tenth seen once. This clonotype was detected only a few times. Its specificity is not known. The chain links TRBV12-3 or TRBV12-4 to TRBJ1-1; 7 bases match TRBD1. The sample in question was PBMCs, obtained before TCRalphabeta/CD19-depleted stem cell transplant. This TCR was recovered from a boy between 10 and 17 years old with acute myeloid leukemia, due to receive a stem cell transplant. The CDR3 spells CASSLDYPQGTATEAFF. CDR3 DNA: TGTGCCAGCAGTTTAGACTATCCTCAGGGGACAGCCACTGAAGCTTTCTTT.